What follows are 31 T cell receptor beta chains derived from one specimen sequenced in a study of cytomegalovirus exposure and HLA in healthy donors. Sequencing used immunoSEQ multiplex PCR; TCRdb keeps in-frame clones, though not all of them. The table shows roughly 62,000 clones, with 90% to 95% occurring only once. Sample: PBMCs. These receptors were taken from a woman younger than 45 in good health and CMV-seronegative.

This clone was seen once. The CDR3 bases are TGTGCCATCAAAACTAGCGGGAGTGAGCAGTTCTTC. This codes for CAIKTSGSEQFF. The chain is built from TRBV10-3 and TRBJ2-1, with 11 bases fitting TRBD2. Looked up from germline, CDR1 is ENHRY and CDR2 is SYGVKD. The CDR3 length is 12 residues. J was trimmed by 9 bases and V by 7 bases; bases with no gene match: 2.

This chain connects TRBV30 to TRBJ2-4; D is unclear. V was trimmed by 7 bases and J by 1 base, leaving 14 bases between them. The CDR3 is made up of 14 amino acids. Looked up from germline, CDR1 is GTSNPN and CDR2 is SVGIG (reference sequence). CDR3 DNA sequence: TGTGCCTTCTCCGAGGTGGCGGCCAAAAACATTCAGTACTTC. Its translation is CAFSEVAAKNIQYF.

The gene calls are TRBV19 and TRBJ1-1; 9 nucleotides agree with TRBD1. The CDR3 is made up of 15 amino acids. V gave up 2 bases and J gave up 6 bases; unmatched junction bases: 7. Germline CDR1 and CDR2: LNHDA and SQIVND (reference sequence). The CDR3 is CASSIFPGTGSEAFF. CDR3 in DNA: TGTGCCAGTAGTATATTCCCCGGGACAGGGTCTGAAGCTTTCTTT.

V is TRBV28 and J is TRBJ2-6; D uncertain. Germline CDR1 is MDHEN and CDR2 is SYDVKM. The ends were cut back, 1 base at V and 0 bases at J, with 4 bases in the middle. The CDR3 contains 15 residues. The CDR3 loop reads CASSLSGSGANVLTF. CDR3 DNA: TGTGCCAGCAGTTTATCGGGCTCTGGGGCCAACGTCCTGACTTTC.

This sequence joins TRBV5-1 and TRBJ2-3, with 7 bases aligning to TRBD2. CDR1 is SGHRS and CDR2 is YFSETQ in the germline V gene. After removal of 3 bases from V and 3 bases from J, the junction contained 10 bases not matched to a gene. This CDR3 comprises 16 residues. The CDR3, as DNA: TGCGCCAGCAGCTCTAGCGGCCCCCTGAGGACAGATACGCAGTATTTT. This translates into CASSSSGPLRTDTQYF.

This clone appeared once. The CDR3 here is CASSPQVPPYEQYF. DNA of the CDR3: TGTGCCAGCAGTCCGCAGGTTCCTCCCTACGAGCAGTACTTC. This chain uses TRBV27 with TRBJ2-7; D remains unclear. The germline V gene has CDR1 MNHEY and CDR2 SMNVEV (reference sequence). This CDR3 has 14 amino acids. Trimming removed 5 bases at V and 2 bases at J, with 13 bases between.

V is TRBV29-1 and J is TRBJ2-7; TRBD2 matches at 8 bases. Per germline, CDR1 SQVTM and CDR2 ANQGSEA. There are 15 residues in the CDR3. The junction had 7 bases not matched to a gene; V was cut back by 0 bases and J by 3 bases. The CDR3 nucleotides read TGCAGCGTTGAAGATTCTAGGCTAGCGGGCTACGAGCAGTACTTC. Its translation: CSVEDSRLAGYEQYF.

The rearrangement joins TRBV6-5 to TRBJ1-1; D unclear. The CDR3 is 16 amino acids. The germline V gene encodes CDR1 MNHEY and CDR2 SVGAGI. Trimming took off 0 bases at V and 6 bases at J, with 17 bases between the two ends. The CDR3 region is CASSYSAGSQLPEAFF. The CDR3 nucleotides read TGTGCCAGCAGTTACTCGGCCGGGAGCCAACTCCCTGAAGCTTTCTTT.

The rearrangement links TRBV5-1 to TRBJ2-1; 10 positions match TRBD2. Germline values: CDR1 SGHRS, CDR2 YFSETQ. The CDR3 is 16 residues long. Unmatched junction bases numbered 7, after V lost 0 bases and J lost 7 bases. CDR3 sequence (DNA): TGCGCCAGCAGCTTGGAGCAAGCGGGAGGGGAAAATGAGCAGTTCTTC. Protein sequence: CASSLEQAGGENEQFF.

This chain links TRBV5-5 with TRBJ2-7, with TRBD1 identical over 7 bases. V trimming: 4 bases; J trimming: 1 base; junction bases outside the gene matches: 8. CDR1 and CDR2 (germline): SGHKS, YYEKEE (reference sequence). The CDR3 runs to 15 residues. The CDR3 is CASSVGTAASYEQYF. In nucleotides, the CDR3 is TGTGCCAGCAGCGTTGGGACAGCCGCTTCCTACGAGCAGTACTTC.

The V call is TRBV7-2, the J call TRBJ2-1; maybe TRBD1 (9 bases). The germline CDR1 and CDR2 sequences are SGHTA and FQGNSA. The V end was cut by 6 bases, the J end by 4 bases, with 16 bases between. The CDR3 has 15 amino acids. The CDR3 DNA follows: TGTGCCAGCAGGCGGGGGGACAGGGCTTACAATGAGCAGTTCTTC. This gives the protein CASRRGDRAYNEQFF.

The genes are TRBV6-1 and TRBJ2-3; TRBD1 matches at 7 bases. This CDR3 comprises 14 residues. Germline CDR1 is MNHNS and CDR2 is SASEGT. V shed 4 bases and J 3 bases; nucleotides not matched to a gene: 4. The CDR3 DNA is TGTGCCAGCAGTGCGACAGGGATTACAGATACGCAGTATTTT. Protein sequence: CASSATGITDTQYF.

J is TRBJ2-7 and V is TRBV18; 11 positions agree with TRBD2. Per germline, CDR1 KGHSH and CDR2 LQKENI. Germline trimming cut 6 bases from V and 3 bases from J; bases unmatched to any gene: 10. The CDR3 runs to 16 residues. In DNA, the CDR3 is TGTGCCAGCTCCCAAAGACAGGGGACTAGCGGCTACGAGCAGTACTTC. It encodes CASSQRQGTSGYEQYF.

V is TRBV19 and J is TRBJ1-2; TRBD1 might be the D (5 bases). V gave up 4 bases and J gave up 4 bases, with 10 bases separating them. The germline V gene has CDR1 LNHDA and CDR2 SQIVND (reference sequence). The CDR3 loop spans 13 amino acids. CDR3 sequence reads: CASSTGPSYGYTF. Written as DNA, the CDR3 is TGTGCCAGTAGTACAGGGCCCTCCTATGGCTACACCTTC.

V is TRBV5-1 and J is TRBJ2-6; possibly TRBD1 for D (5 bases). The CDR3 totals 16 residues. Between the trimmed V and J ends, which lost 0 bases and 0 bases, there was a span of 7 bases. The germline V gene encodes CDR1 SGHRS and CDR2 YFSETQ. The CDR3 region is CASSLEGSSGANVLTF. In DNA, the CDR3 is TGCGCCAGCAGCTTGGAGGGGTCCTCTGGGGCCAACGTCCTGACTTTC. Combining the CDR3 with reference TRBV5-1 and TRBJ2-6 gives the whole variable domain KAGVTQTPRYLIKTRGQQVTLSCSPISGHRSVSWYQQTPGQGLQFLFEYFSETQRNKGNFPGRFSGRQFSNSRSEMNVSTLELGDSALYLCASSLEGSSGANVLTFGAGSRLTVL.

The rearrangement uses TRBV27 and TRBJ2-7; 9 nucleotides line up with TRBD1. The CDR3 extends over 15 amino acids. From germline, CDR1 is MNHEY and CDR2 SMNVEV (reference sequence). V lost 6 bases and J lost 2; bases outside the gene matches: 8. CDR3: CASSITGTGTYEQYF. The CDR3 DNA follows: TGTGCCAGCAGCATAACCGGGACAGGGACCTACGAGCAGTACTTC.

This clone came up once. CDR3 bases: TGTGCCAGCACCTCCGGGACTAGCGGGAGCTACGAGCAGTACTTC. This gives the protein CASTSGTSGSYEQYF. The gene calls are TRBV7-9 and TRBJ2-7, with 14 bases identical to TRBD2. Germline V gives CDR1 SEHNR, CDR2 FQNEAQ (reference sequence). This CDR3 is 15 amino acids long. V trimming: 7 bases; J trimming: 3 bases; junction bases outside the gene matches: 5.

This chain connects TRBV28 to TRBJ2-2; 8 nucleotides agree with TRBD2. This CDR3 comprises 16 residues. The germline V gene encodes CDR1 MDHEN and CDR2 SYDVKM. Unmatched junction bases numbered 5, after V lost 5 bases and J lost 0 bases. DNA of the CDR3: TGTGCCAGCAGTATCGGGGGGGGAACGAACACCGGGGAGCTGTTTTTT. Protein sequence: CASSIGGGTNTGELFF.

The CDR3 loop is CASSRTEQETQYF. CDR3 bases: TGTGCCAGCAGCCGGACAGAACAAGAGACCCAGTACTTC. V usage is TRBV25-1 and J usage is TRBJ2-5; the D gene is possibly TRBD1 (6 bases). Germline CDR1 is MGHDK and CDR2 is SYGVNS. V dropped 6 bases and J dropped 2 bases, with 10 bases sitting between them. The CDR3 extends over 13 amino acids.

DNA for the CDR3: TGTGCCAGCAGTCGGACAGGGGGATACAGCAATCAGCCCCAGCATTTT. This encodes CASSRTGGYSNQPQHF. The rearrangement uses TRBV2 and TRBJ1-5, with 10 bases identical to TRBD1. The V gene's germline CDR1 is SNHLY and CDR2 FYNNEI. With 5 bases clipped from V and 1 base from J, the junction kept 5 bases outside the gene matches. The CDR3 contains 16 residues.

The chain employs TRBV28 and TRBJ2-5, with a tentative D call TRBD2 (5 bases). The CDR3 length is 14 residues. Germline V CDR1 and CDR2: MDHEN, SYDVKM. Trimming left V 7 bases short and J 5 bases short, with 17 bases between. For the CDR3, the DNA is TGTGCCAGCACCCTGGAAATCCGGAGGGAGACCCAGTACTTC. Protein sequence: CASTLEIRRETQYF.

CDR3 region: CASSSTELGPSGRSEQYF. CDR3 nucleotides: TGCGCCAGCAGCTCGACCGAACTGGGGCCTAGCGGCCGCTCCGAGCAGTACTTC. The chain carries TRBV5-1 and TRBJ2-7; 7 nucleotides match TRBD2. The CDR3 has 18 amino acids. V dropped 3 bases and J dropped 6; count of bases not matched to a gene: 21. Germline CDR1 SGHRS, CDR2 YFSETQ.

In its sample, this clone was seen a few times. The J gene is TRBJ1-2, the V gene TRBV5-1, with D possibly TRBD1 on 5 matching bases. Trimming pared 3 bases from V and 4 bases from J, leaving 10 bases between. CDR1 and CDR2 from the germline V gene are SGHRS and YFSETQ. The CDR3 extends over 13 amino acids. CDR3 residues: CASSSRQPYGYTF. In DNA, the CDR3 is TGCGCCAGCAGCTCTCGACAGCCCTATGGCTACACCTTC. Full variable domain (outside the CDR3, taken from reference TRBV5-1 and TRBJ1-2): KAGVTQTPRYLIKTRGQQVTLSCSPISGHRSVSWYQQTPGQGLQFLFEYFSETQRNKGNFPGRFSGRQFSNSRSEMNVSTLELGDSALYLCASSSRQPYGYTFGSGTRLTVV.

The chain has TRBV12-5 and TRBJ2-3; D possibly corresponds to TRBD1 (5 bases). The CDR3 contains 15 residues. V was trimmed by 1 base and J by 1 base, leaving 9 bases between them. CDR1 and CDR2 from the germline V gene are LGHNT and FRNRAP. The DNA of the CDR3 is TGTGCTAGTGGTTTGGGACAGTGGGGCACAGATACGCAGTATTTT. The encoded protein is CASGLGQWGTDTQYF.

This clone was recorded only once. The chain links TRBV27 to TRBJ1-2, with TRBD1 identical over 7 bases. The V gene end was trimmed by 0 bases and the J gene end by 2 bases; junction bases not matched to a gene: 12. Germline CDR1 reads MNHEY; CDR2 reads SMNVEV (reference sequence). The CDR3 runs 18 residues. The CDR3 reads CASSLSGGASRPNYGYTF. In DNA, the CDR3 is TGTGCCAGCAGTTTATCAGGGGGCGCGAGTAGACCGAACTATGGCTACACCTTC.

This clone was observed once. The chain joins TRBV11-2 to TRBJ2-1; 11 bases agree with TRBD2. CDR1 and CDR2 (germline): SGHAT, FQNNGV. J was trimmed by 7 bases and V by 4 bases; bases with no gene match: 9. This CDR3 is built from 16 residues. In DNA, the CDR3 is TGTGCCAGCAGCTGGGGACTACTAGCGGGAGCAAATGAGCAGTTCTTC. Residues: CASSWGLLAGANEQFF.

This chain uses TRBV7-6 with TRBJ1-2; 8 bases fit TRBD1. Germline CDR1 reads SGHVS; CDR2 reads FNYEAQ. The V and J ends lost 5 bases and 3 bases, in that order; junction bases with no gene match: 8. The CDR3 is made up of 15 amino acids. The CDR3 reads CASSLGTGLDYGYTF. The CDR3 region has the DNA TGTGCCAGCAGCCTGGGGACAGGTCTAGACTATGGCTACACCTTC.

This chain uses TRBV5-1 with TRBJ2-7, with a tentative D call TRBD1 (6 bases). Germline V gene data show CDR1 as SGHRS and CDR2 as YFSETQ. Trimming took off 8 bases at V and 7 bases at J, with 13 bases between the two ends. The CDR3 has 11 amino acids. CDR3 sequence reads: CARTGPVEQYF. In DNA form, the CDR3 reads TGCGCCAGAACAGGGCCGGTTGAGCAGTACTTC.

V and J are TRBV7-9 and TRBJ2-3; 13 bases map to TRBD2. The CDR3 length is 19 residues. Trimming took 4 bases from V and 4 from J; bases not matched to a gene: 14. Per germline, CDR1 SEHNR and CDR2 FQNEAQ (reference sequence). The CDR3 region is CASSSSERGLAGIADTQYF. CDR3 bases: TGTGCCAGCAGCTCCTCGGAGAGGGGACTAGCGGGAATCGCAGATACGCAGTATTTT.

This chain links TRBV6-6 with TRBJ1-5; D gene ambiguous. This CDR3 spans 16 amino acids. Per the germline V gene, CDR1 is MNHNY and CDR2 is SVGAGI (reference sequence). The V end was cut by 5 bases, the J end by 3 bases, with 17 bases between. The CDR3 coding sequence is TGTGCCAGCAGTCCTAACGCACGCGGCCTCAATCAGCCCCAGCATTTT. Amino acids: CASSPNARGLNQPQHF.

V is TRBV4-1 and J is TRBJ2-1; D perhaps matches TRBD2 (5 bases). Germline lookup yields CDR1 MGHRA and CDR2 YSYEKL. This CDR3 region has 19 residues. The V and J ends lost 2 bases and 0 bases respectively, with 20 bases between them. The CDR3 bases are TGCGCCAGCAGCCAACTTCAAAAACGGGGAAAAAGCTCCTACAATGAGCAGTTCTTC. Its translation is CASSQLQKRGKSSYNEQFF.